This T cell receptor (beta chain) is from a study of blood T cell repertoires in COVID-19. Study in general: From T cells, B-cell-depleted T cells, or PBMCs came the material, which was cDNA or gDNA.

Symptom resolution, clearance, or two negative PCRs marked the recovered donors of Cohort 3. This CDR3 comprises 14 residues. V was clipped by 3 bases and J by 5 bases, with 13 bases between them. Germline CDR1 reads LNHDA; CDR2 reads SQIVND (reference sequence). Sequencing was performed with immunoSEQ multiplex PCR; in TCRdb, only in-frame clones are kept and a portion is missing. The table shows around 290,000 clones, with around 86% occurring only once. This chain joins TRBV19 and TRBJ1-1, with D perhaps matching TRBD1 (5 bases). Material for sequencing was PBMCs or T cells enriched from blood (not recorded which). The TCR originated in a woman aged 40 to 50 who had recovered from COVID-19. Here the CDR3 DNA reads TGTGCCAGTAGTATTCGGTGGGGCCGGACTGAAGCTTTCTTT. Translating it yields CASSIRWGRTEAFF.